The clone carrying this TCR beta chain was detected only once. The method was immunoSEQ multiplex PCR; TCRdb's version includes in-frame clones alone and lacks a portion of them. This table has some 350,000 clones, around 87% appearing once. The length of the CDR3 is 13 residues. Germline CDR1 SGHNT, CDR2 YYREEE (reference sequence). V lost 6 bases to trimming and J lost 4 bases; unmatched junction nucleotides: 4. These data originate in a study of blood T cell repertoires in COVID-19. This TCR was sampled from a human donor in a cohort sampled during active COVID-19. Sequenced input: peripheral blood. The chain is built from TRBV5-4 and TRBJ2-5; 9 nucleotides agree with TRBD2. The CDR3 spells CASTSGVSETQYF. Written as DNA, the CDR3 is TGTGCCAGCACTAGCGGGGTGTCAGAGACCCAGTACTTC.